This entry lists 14 T cell receptor beta chains sequenced from one sample in a study of molecular identifiers for immune sequencing clone quantification. TCRdb reanalysed the PCR reads using MiXCR and keeps one entry per CDR3 protein. The sample consists of about 630,000 distinct CDR3 sequences, 25% of them appearing once. The specimen was naive CD8+ T cells from blood, with Jurkat cell RNA spiked in. The subset denotes: FACS-sorted CD8+CD4-CCR7+CD45RA+ naive T cells. These receptors were obtained from a human donor in good health. Some libraries in this study had Jurkat cell RNA spiked in.

A note on this clonotype: This may stem from a read error, because a much larger clone lies one nucleotide away. The chain employs TRBV28 and TRBJ2-3; unclear D gene. Germline CDR1 MDHEN, CDR2 SYDVKM. This CDR3 contains 13 residues. CDR3 region: CASSTQLSHTRYF. The CDR3 coding sequence is TGTGCCAGCAGTACCCAATTATCACATACGCGGTATTTT.

This clonotype was detected only a few times. The genes are TRBV6-5 and TRBJ2-1; D ambiguous. This CDR3 comprises 17 residues. The germline V and J ends were trimmed by 6 bases and 4 bases, with 22 bases remaining between them. Germline assignment: CDR1 MNHEY and CDR2 SVGAGI. The CDR3: CASSQRERPTHYNEQFF. DNA of the CDR3: TGTGCCAGCAGCCAGCGAGAAAGACCCACTCATTACAATGAGCAGTTCTTC.

The V and J genes are TRBV6-5 and TRBJ2-3; 8 nucleotides agree with TRBD1. The CDR3 extends over 14 amino acids. Germline values: CDR1 MNHEY, CDR2 SVGAGI. After removal of 6 bases from V and 4 bases from J, the junction contained 6 bases not matched to a gene. The CDR3 coding sequence is TGTGCCAGCAGGGACAGGGACCGACCAGATACGCAGTATTTT. The encoded protein is CASRDRDRPDTQYF.

With regard to this clonotype: At one end, the junction sequence differs from germline, possibly due to a read error. The DNA for the CDR3 is TGTGCCGGCAGCTCCACTAGCGTGGACCCCTACGAGCAGTACTTC. It codes for CAGSSTSVDPYEQYF. The gene calls are TRBV7-9 and TRBJ2-7, with 7 nucleotides matching TRBD2. Germline assignment: CDR1 SEHNR and CDR2 FQNEAQ (reference sequence). This CDR3 comprises 15 residues.

This clonotype was seen many times. J is TRBJ1-5 and V is TRBV27, with 7 positions matching TRBD1. The CDR3 has 14 residues. With 5 bases clipped from V and 5 bases from J, the junction kept 6 bases outside the gene matches. The germline gives CDR1 MNHEY, CDR2 SMNVEV (reference sequence). CDR3 residues: CASSPTGPDQPQHF. DNA of the CDR3: TGTGCCAGCAGTCCGACAGGGCCGGATCAGCCCCAGCATTTT.

To note about this clonotype: A much larger clone lies a single base off, so this may be a read error. CDR3 sequence (DNA): TGCAGTGCTAGGGATAAGCCGAATTACGAGCAGCACTTC. Its translation: CSARDKPNYEQHF. The chain uses TRBV20-1 and TRBJ2-7; D ambiguous. The CDR3 spans 13 residues. The germline CDR1 and CDR2 sequences are DFQATT and SNEGSKA (reference sequence).

This clonotype was counted between two and nine times. This rearrangement joins TRBV4-3 to TRBJ2-7; 10 bases align to TRBD1. The length of the CDR3 is 17 residues. The trim removed 0 bases at V and 3 bases at J, leaving 8 bases unmatched. The germline V gene has CDR1 LGHNA and CDR2 YSLEER. CDR3 in DNA: TGCGCCAGCAGCCAAGATTTTTTGACAGGGGGCTTCTACGAGCAGTACTTC. As protein: CASSQDFLTGGFYEQYF.

Turning to this clonotype: Lacking the conserved final phenylalanine or tryptophan, this CDR3 likely reflects a read error. The chain joins TRBV4-1 to TRBJ1-2; D gene uncertain. The V gene lost 1 base and the J gene lost 4 bases, with 13 bases spanning the gap. Looked up from germline, CDR1 is MGHRA and CDR2 is YSYEKL. The CDR3 length is 15 residues. DNA for the CDR3: TGCGCCAGCAGCCAAGTGGCTAGCGCGGGCTATGGCTACACCATC. It translates to CASSQVASAGYGYTI.

This clonotype was picked up many times. This chain connects TRBV20-1 to TRBJ2-6; 8 bases fit TRBD2. CDR1 and CDR2 from the germline V gene are DFQATT and SNEGSKA (reference sequence). V was clipped by 6 bases and J by 0 bases; unmatched bases: 16. There are 19 residues in the CDR3. CDR3 sequence reads: CSALSGSGTSFSGANVLTF. The DNA of the CDR3 is TGCAGTGCCCTCAGCGGCTCAGGGACTAGTTTCTCTGGGGCCAACGTCCTGACTTTC.

This clonotype came up many times. The chain employs TRBV3-1 and TRBJ2-3; TRBD2 matches at 7 bases. Germline trimming cut 2 bases from V and 4 bases from J; bases unmatched to any gene: 9. Germline lookup yields CDR1 LGHDT and CDR2 YNNKEL (reference sequence). This CDR3 has 16 residues. CDR3 DNA: TGTGCCAGCAGCCAAACGCCGGGGGGAGGGGCAGATACGCAGTATTTT. It encodes CASSQTPGGGADTQYF.

The rearrangement joins TRBV15 to TRBJ2-5; 13 bases line up with TRBD2. V shed 0 bases, J shed 2 bases, and the junction held 9 bases outside the gene matches. The CDR3 loop spans 19 amino acids. The germline CDR1 and CDR2 sequences are LNHNV and YYDKDF (reference sequence). CDR3 nucleotides: TGTGCCACCAGCAGAGATTCAGAGACTAGCGGGGGGACTCAAGAGACCCAGTACTTC. Protein sequence: CATSRDSETSGGTQETQYF.

This clonotype occurred once. The V gene is TRBV27, the J gene TRBJ2-3; a weak D match, TRBD1 (5 bases). There are 16 residues in the CDR3. Trimming removed 11 bases from V and 10 bases from J, with 31 bases in between. The germline gives CDR1 MNHEY, CDR2 SMNVEV (reference sequence). The CDR3: CARRLGARIARDAQYF. Here the CDR3 DNA reads TGTGCCCGCCGTTTAGGGGCGAGGATAGCAAGGGATGCGCAGTATTTT.

In its sample, this clonotype was seen many times. This chain links TRBV20-1 with TRBJ1-4, with TRBD1 matching over 7 bases. Per germline, CDR1 DFQATT and CDR2 SNEGSKA (reference sequence). CDR3 size: 18 residues. V lost 2 bases to trimming and J lost 3 bases; unmatched junction nucleotides: 15. The CDR3 reads CSARMIRAQRGPNEKLFF. The CDR3 DNA follows: TGCAGTGCTAGAATGATTCGGGCGCAGAGGGGGCCTAATGAAAAACTGTTTTTT.

This clonotype was recorded a few times. This chain uses TRBV27 with TRBJ2-7, with 8 bases that match TRBD2. This CDR3 comprises 14 residues. J lost 6 bases, V lost 8 bases, and 12 bases had no gene match. The germline CDR1 and CDR2 sequences are MNHEY and SMNVEV (reference sequence). This chain's CDR3 is CASSLGLVSGEQYF. As DNA, the CDR3 is TGTGCCAGCTCCTTGGGACTAGTCAGTGGCGAGCAGTACTTC.